The rows below give T cell receptor beta chains drawn from one sample of a study of response to subunit inactivated influenza vaccine. MiXCR, run by TCRdb on the RT-PCR reads, gives a single entry per CDR3 protein. The sample yields approximately 530,000 distinct CDR3 sequences, roughly 7.6% seen once. The specimen was PBMCs from blood, collected 23 to 25 months after vaccination. The receptors come from a man between 50 and 75 years old who received an inactivated influenza vaccine. Both conserved end residues are part of each CDR3. D genes are given only for firm matches. For some rows the clone size is stated as once, few or many, or as a class when expanded; others skip it.

clone_size	v_call	j_call	d_call	cdr3_nt	cdr3_aa
few	TRBV25-1	TRBJ1-1	NA	TGTGCCAGCGAACAGGGTGGTGCTTTCTTT	CASEQGGAFF
NA	TRBV20-1	TRBJ2-3	NA	TGCAGTGCTAGATTTAGCGGACGCACAGATACGCAGTATTTT	CSARFSGRTDTQYF
few	TRBV5-1	TRBJ1-4	NA	TGCGCCAGCAGCTTGATGGGGGCTAATGAAAAACTGTTTTTT	CASSLMGANEKLFF
few	TRBV12-3/TRBV12-4	TRBJ2-5	NA	TGTGCCAGCAGTTTTTCCTCGGGGAACCAAGAGACCCAGTACTTC	CASSFSSGNQETQYF
many	TRBV4-1	TRBJ2-7	TRBD1	TGCGCCAGCAGCCAAGCCGGGACAGGGGGGTACGAGCAGTACTTC	CASSQAGTGGYEQYF
few	TRBV7-2	TRBJ2-3	NA	TGTGCCAGCAGCTTAGGACAAACAAAACCCCATTTT	CASSLGQTKPHF
NA	TRBV7-9	TRBJ1-6	NA	TGTGCCAGCAGCGACGAGGTTTATAATTCACCCCTCCACTTT	CASSDEVYNSPLHF
many	TRBV27	TRBJ2-3	NA	TGTGCCAGCAGGTCGTGGGGGCGGGGTGCAGGCACAGATACGCAGTATTTT	CASRSWGRGAGTDTQYF
many	TRBV7-8	TRBJ1-2	NA	TGTGCCAGCAGCTTAGTCGAGAACAGGAGGGGTGGCTACACCTTC	CASSLVENRRGGYTF
NA	TRBV3-1	TRBJ1-5	NA	TGTGCCAGCAGCCAAGACGGCCGCAGCAATCAGCCCCAGCATTTT	CASSQDGRSNQPQHF
many	TRBV5-5	TRBJ1-4	TRBD1	TGTGCCAGCAGCCTACCGGGACAGGGTGGTGAAAAACTGTTTTTT	CASSLPGQGGEKLFF
NA	TRBV7-9	TRBJ2-1	TRBD2	TGTGCCAGCAGCGCACTAGCGGGGGGGCGTCAGAATGAGCAGTTCTTC	CASSALAGGRQNEQFF
many	TRBV27	TRBJ1-2	NA	TGTGCCAGCAGTTTGTTTGGCCTTACGGGCTACACCTTC	CASSLFGLTGYTF
many	TRBV20-1	TRBJ2-5	NA	TGCAGTGCTAGAGAAGTCACACGACAAGAGACCCAGTACTTC	CSAREVTRQETQYF
few	TRBV5-1	TRBJ2-1	NA	TGCGCCAGCCATGATTACAATGAGCAGTTCTTC	CASHDYNEQFF
few	TRBV7-2	TRBJ2-3	TRBD2	TGTGCCAGCAGCTTAAGCGGGAGGATAGAGTTGAACACAGATACGCAGTATTTT	CASSLSGRIELNTDTQYF
NA	TRBV15	TRBJ1-1	NA	TGTGCCACCCGGGTCGGACAGCTGAACACTGAAGCTTTCTTT	CATRVGQLNTEAFF
many	TRBV4-3	TRBJ2-1	NA	TGCGCCAGCAGCCAAGTGGTAGCGTGGGGGGCCTACAATGAGCAGTTCTTC	CASSQVVAWGAYNEQFF
NA	TRBV7-2	TRBJ2-2	NA	TGTGCCAGCAGCTTAGTGGCAACAGGGTTCGGGGAGCTGTTTTTT	CASSLVATGFGELFF
few	TRBV10-3	TRBJ2-1	TRBD2	TGTGCCATTACCGGGACTAGCGGGAGGTCCTACAATGAGCAGTTCTTC	CAITGTSGRSYNEQFF
few	TRBV7-2	TRBJ1-6	TRBD1	TGTGCCAGCAGCTTAATGCTACAGGGGGATTCACCCCTCCACTTT	CASSLMLQGDSPLHF
NA	TRBV5-1	TRBJ1-6	TRBD1	TGCGCCAGCAGCCTCAAAGGGGGCATCTATAATTCACCCCTCCACTTT	CASSLKGGIYNSPLHF
many	TRBV15	TRBJ2-2	NA	TGTGCCACCCACGGAGCAGGGGCGAACACCGGGGAGCTGTTTTTT	CATHGAGANTGELFF
few	TRBV20-1	TRBJ2-5	NA	TGCAGTGCTAGCCACCCCCGGGACCGGAAAGAGACCCAGTACTTC	CSASHPRDRKETQYF
NA	TRBV7-9	TRBJ2-1	NA	TGTGCCAGCAGCCAATTTAGGACAGTCTCCTACAATGAGCAGTTCTTC	CASSQFRTVSYNEQFF
NA	TRBV12-3/TRBV12-4	TRBJ2-1	NA	TGTGCCAGCAGTTTTGGTGTTACCTACAATGAGCAGTTCTTC	CASSFGVTYNEQFF
many	TRBV12-3/TRBV12-4	TRBJ1-3	NA	TGTGCCAGCAGCTTAGGGGACTTCTCTGGAAACACCATATATTTT	CASSLGDFSGNTIYF
NA	TRBV11-2	TRBJ2-7	TRBD1	TGTGCCAGCAGCTCCATACAGGGGGCAAACGAGCAGTACTTC	CASSSIQGANEQYF
many	TRBV5-1	TRBJ2-5	TRBD1	TGCGCCAGCAGCGAGGGACAGAAAGAGACCCAGTACTTC	CASSEGQKETQYF
few	TRBV12-3/TRBV12-4	TRBJ1-2	TRBD1	TGTGCCAGCAGCCCTGACAGGGCTTTCTATGGCTACACCTTC	CASSPDRAFYGYTF
NA	TRBV4-1	TRBJ1-5	TRBD1	TGCGCCAGCAGCCCTTCGACAGGGGTGGGGGTTCAGCGCCAGCATTTT	CASSPSTGVGVQRQHF
many	TRBV20-1	TRBJ1-1	NA	TGCAGTGCTCATATCAGGAACACTGAAGCTTTCTTT	CSAHIRNTEAFF
many	TRBV6-5	TRBJ2-3	NA	TGTGCCAGCAGTTATGGGTGGGGGGGCCGAACAGATACGCAGTATTTT	CASSYGWGGRTDTQYF
NA	TRBV5-1	TRBJ1-1	NA	TGCGCCAGCAGCGGCAGTGGGGTGGGGACTGAAGCTTTCTTT	CASSGSGVGTEAFF
many	TRBV14	TRBJ2-7	TRBD1	TGTGCCAGCAGCCCGGGACAGTTCTACGAGCAGTACTTC	CASSPGQFYEQYF